Below, one T cell receptor (beta chain) is given with its context. The antigen is undetermined. Only in-frame clones appear in the TCRdb table, and some are missing; sequencing was by immunoSEQ multiplex PCR. Of approximately 140,000 clones listed, around 92% are singletons. This record comes from a study of T cell responses to AZD1222 COVID-19 vaccine. V gave up 8 bases and J gave up 4 bases, with 11 bases separating them. CDR3 size: 12 residues. Germline V gives CDR1 SNHLY, CDR2 FYNNEI. Study-wide points: Close to half of spike-specific TCRs reportedly recognize unmutated variant regions. Following two doses of AZD1222, Spike-specific TCR breadth and depth rose.

This sequence joins TRBV2 and TRBJ1-2; a possible D gene is TRBD1 (5 bases). Sample: peripheral blood, taken on day 0 of AZD1222 vaccination. The clonotype comes from an adult in good health. The CDR3: CASGGLGYGYTF. The DNA for the CDR3 is TGTGCCAGCGGGGGTCTCGGCTATGGCTACACCTTC.